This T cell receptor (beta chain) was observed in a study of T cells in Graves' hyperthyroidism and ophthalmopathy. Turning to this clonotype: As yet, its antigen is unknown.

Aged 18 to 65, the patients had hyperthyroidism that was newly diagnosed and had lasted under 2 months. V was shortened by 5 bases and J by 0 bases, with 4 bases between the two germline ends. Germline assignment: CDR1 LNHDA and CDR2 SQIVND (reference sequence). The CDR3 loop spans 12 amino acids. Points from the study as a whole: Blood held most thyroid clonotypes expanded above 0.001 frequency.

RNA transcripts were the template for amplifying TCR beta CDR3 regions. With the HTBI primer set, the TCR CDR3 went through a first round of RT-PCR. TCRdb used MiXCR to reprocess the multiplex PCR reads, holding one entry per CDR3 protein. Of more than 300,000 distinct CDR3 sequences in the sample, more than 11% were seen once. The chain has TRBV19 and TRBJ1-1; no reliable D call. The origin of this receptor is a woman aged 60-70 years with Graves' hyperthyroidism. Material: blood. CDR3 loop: CASSWMNTEAFF. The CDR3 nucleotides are TGTGCCAGTAGTTGGATGAACACTGAAGCTTTCTTT. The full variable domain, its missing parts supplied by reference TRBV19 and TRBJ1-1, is DGGITQSPKYLFRKEGQNVTLSCEQNLNHDAMYWYRQDPGQGLRLIYYSQIVNDFQKGDIAEGYSVSREKKESFPLTVTSAQKNPTAFYLCASSWMNTEAFFGQGTRLTVV.